The clone carrying this T cell receptor beta chain was counted ten times or more. This CDR3 contains 15 residues. The trim removed 6 bases at V and 9 bases at J, leaving 18 bases unmatched. Germline V lookup: CDR1 SQVTM, CDR2 ANQGSEA. This specimen belongs to a study of Graves' ophthalmopathy and Graves' hyperthyroidism. RNA transcripts yielded amplified TCR beta CDR3 regions. In the first round, RT-PCR was carried out with HTBI primers, and a multiplex PCR formed the second round. TCRdb re-derived calls from the multiplex PCR reads in MiXCR, one entry per CDR3 protein. The sample yields 400,000 to 450,000 distinct CDR3 sequences, roughly 21% seen once.

This chain uses TRBV29-1 with TRBJ2-7; 9 bases fit TRBD1. The sequence came from a woman aged 18-29 years with stable Graves' hyperthyroidism. The sequenced material came from peripheral blood. In nucleotides, the CDR3 is TGCAGCGTGTCAGGGGTGGGACAGGGTCAGTTCGGGCAGTACTTC. Translated, it gives CSVSGVGQGQFGQYF.